These T cell receptor beta chains were read from a single sample in a study of T cells in Graves' hyperthyroidism and ophthalmopathy. TCRdb re-called the multiplex PCR reads with MiXCR, one entry per CDR3 protein. The table lists about 58,000 distinct CDR3 sequences, 49% of them singletons. Source material: blood. The receptors were gathered from a woman in her twenties or thirties with Graves' ophthalmopathy. The CDR3 runs from the conserved cysteine through the conserved F or W. The D gene is left open where the match is weak. Rows may omit the clone size; those that give it use once, few, many or a size class.

cdr3_nt | cdr3_aa | v_call | clone_size | d_call | j_call
TGCGCCAGCAGCTTGGCTTTAGCGGGAGGCTTTGATACGCGGTATTTT | CASSLALAGGFDTRYF | TRBV5-1 | . | TRBD2 | TRBJ2-3
TGCGCCAGCAGCTTCCTCGGGGCTGAAGCTTTCTTT | CASSFLGAEAFF | TRBV5-1 | many | . | TRBJ1-1
TGTGCCAGCAGCCCCCGGGGAGCCATAGGCTACGAGCAGTACTTC | CASSPRGAIGYEQYF | TRBV9 | . | . | TRBJ2-7
TGTGCCAGCCGCTACCGGGACAGGGTCCCAGATACGCAGTATTTT | CASRYRDRVPDTQYF | TRBV28 | . | TRBD1 | TRBJ2-3
TGTGCCAGCAGCTTATTAGCGGGAAAGGTGGAGACCCGGTACTTC | CASSLLAGKVETRYF | TRBV7-3 | many | TRBD2 | TRBJ2-5
TGCGCCAGCAGCCAAGGACAGACCTCCAACACTGAAGCTTTCTTT | CASSQGQTSNTEAFF | TRBV4-1 | once | . | TRBJ1-1
TGTGCCATCAGTGGGACTAGCGGGAGCACCGGGGAGCTGTTTTTT | CAISGTSGSTGELFF | TRBV10-3 | . | TRBD2 | TRBJ2-2
TGCAGCGCTCGAACGGATACGCAGTATTTT | CSARTDTQYF | TRBV20-1 | . | . | TRBJ2-3
TGTGCCAGCAGATTGGGGGTTTCACCCCTCCACTTT | CASRLGVSPLHF | TRBV12-3/TRBV12-4 | many | . | TRBJ1-6
TGTGCCAGTAGACTAGCGGGAGAGACCCAGTACTTC | CASRLAGETQYF | TRBV19 | many | TRBD2 | TRBJ2-5
TGCAGCGTGGGGGACAGGGGAGGGACTGAAGCTTTCTTT | CSVGDRGGTEAFF | TRBV29-1 | many | TRBD1 | TRBJ1-1
TGCAGTGCTCCTCGTACCGGACTAGCGGGGGTTAAAGAGACCCAGTACTTC | CSAPRTGLAGVKETQYF | TRBV20-1 | . | TRBD2 | TRBJ2-5
TGTGCCATCAGTGAGTCAAGGGTTACTAATGAAAAACTGTTTTTT | CAISESRVTNEKLFF | TRBV10-3 | many | . | TRBJ1-4
TGCAGTGCTAGAGATCCGAACTCCTACAATGAGCAGTTCTTC | CSARDPNSYNEQFF | TRBV20-1 | . | . | TRBJ2-1
TGTGCCACCAGCAGGGGCGGGACAGGCGGCATTGGCAATCAGCCCCAGCATTTT | CATSRGGTGGIGNQPQHF | TRBV15 | . | TRBD1 | TRBJ1-5
TGTGCCAGCAGCGTATTGGGGGGGGGAGGGGAAAAACTGTTTTTT | CASSVLGGGGEKLFF | TRBV9 | . | . | TRBJ1-4
TGTGCCAGCTCCGCCGACAGGGTTGGTGAGCAGTACTTC | CASSADRVGEQYF | TRBV18 | once | TRBD1 | TRBJ2-7
TGCAGTGCCCCTAGGCGGGGGTACGGTGAAAAACTGTTTTTT | CSAPRRGYGEKLFF | TRBV20-1 | . | . | TRBJ1-4
TGTGCCAGCAGCTTAGGAGGACTAGCGGAACCATTCTACGAGCAGTACTTC | CASSLGGLAEPFYEQYF | TRBV7-9 | many | TRBD2 | TRBJ2-7
TGTGCCAGCAGTGAGACCCAGTACTTC | CASSETQYF | TRBV2 | . | . | TRBJ2-5
TGTGCCAGCAGCTTAGAGGGGATTTCATATGGCTACACCTTC | CASSLEGISYGYTF | TRBV7-9 | many | . | TRBJ1-2
TGTGCCAGCAGCCAAGAAGGGGGAAACACCATATATTTT | CASSQEGGNTIYF | TRBV4-1 | . | . | TRBJ1-3
TGTGCCACCAGTGATCCCGGGACTTCCTACGAGCAGTACTTC | CATSDPGTSYEQYF | TRBV24-1 | . | . | TRBJ2-7
TGTGCCAGCAGTTTAGGGTCGTTGGGCACTGAAGCTTTCTTT | CASSLGSLGTEAFF | TRBV28 | many | . | TRBJ1-1
TGTGCCAGCTCGAAACTGCAGGGGCCCTACGAGCAGTACTTC | CASSKLQGPYEQYF | TRBV19 | . | . | TRBJ2-7
TGTGCCTGGACCCTTGGGAGGGAGGCAGATGCGCAGTATTTT | CAWTLGREADAQYF | TRBV30 | . | TRBD2 | TRBJ2-3
TGTGCCAGCAGCCCTTCCGGGACAGATATTGGAGGCTACACCTTC | CASSPSGTDIGGYTF | TRBV7-9 | many | TRBD1 | TRBJ1-2
TGCAGTGCCCCGGAGGACAGGCGACGAAGCAATCAGCCCCAGCATTTT | CSAPEDRRRSNQPQHF | TRBV20-1 | . | TRBD1 | TRBJ1-5
TGTGCCAGCAGCGTAGAGGTGGGCGGCCCGGTTGCTCCCCAGCATTTT | CASSVEVGGPVAPQHF | TRBV9 | many | . | TRBJ1-5
TGTGCCAGCGGCCCCCGGGTAACGAAGGTTGAGCAGTTCTTC | CASGPRVTKVEQFF | TRBV9 | . | . | TRBJ2-1
TGCAGTGCCTCGCAGGGGGCCGACGGGGAGCTGTTTTTT | CSASQGADGELFF | TRBV20-1 | many | TRBD1 | TRBJ2-2
TGTGCCAGCAGTGAAGATGGGGCCAACGTCCTGACTTTC | CASSEDGANVLTF | TRBV6-1 | once | . | TRBJ2-6
TGTGCCAGCAGCAAGACAGGGTTCAACTCACCCCTCCACTTT | CASSKTGFNSPLHF | TRBV12-3/TRBV12-4 | . | TRBD1 | TRBJ1-6
TGTGCCAGCAGTGACAGGTCTATGAACACTGAAGCTTTCTTT | CASSDRSMNTEAFF | TRBV6-5 | many | . | TRBJ1-1
TGTGCCAGCAGCTTAGAGGCAGATAGCAATCAGCCCCAGCATTTT | CASSLEADSNQPQHF | TRBV7-8 | . | . | TRBJ1-5
TGCGCCAGCAGCTTGGACAGCGGGAGGGTTCGCGAGCAGTACTTC | CASSLDSGRVREQYF | TRBV5-1 | . | TRBD2 | TRBJ2-7
TGCAGTGCTAGAGAATATCGAGAGACCCAGTACTTC | CSAREYRETQYF | TRBV20-1 | many | . | TRBJ2-5
TGTGCCAGCAGCCCCACTAGCGGCTACAATGAGCAGTTCTTC | CASSPTSGYNEQFF | TRBV7-3 | few | TRBD2 | TRBJ2-1
TGTGCCAGCAGAACGACAGGGGGTAAAGGGCATGGCTACACCTTC | CASRTTGGKGHGYTF | TRBV28 | many | TRBD1 | TRBJ1-2
TGCAGTGCCAGACCGGGACTAGCGATTAGTGAGCAGTTCTTC | CSARPGLAISEQFF | TRBV20-1 | . | TRBD2 | TRBJ2-1
TGTGCCAGTTCGGGGGACGGGGGTAATGAGCAGTTCTTC | CASSGDGGNEQFF | TRBV19 | . | . | TRBJ2-1
TGTGCCAGCAGGCGACAGGGGACCCAGTACTTC | CASRRQGTQYF | TRBV6-4 | . | TRBD1 | TRBJ2-5
TGCGCCAGCAGCCAGGGACCCCCGGAGGGACGTACCGGGGAGCTGTTTTTT | CASSQGPPEGRTGELFF | TRBV4-1 | many | . | TRBJ2-2
TGTGCCAGCAGCGTCAGGGGCAACTATGGCTACACCTTC | CASSVRGNYGYTF | TRBV9 | many | . | TRBJ1-2
TGTGCCAGCAGCTTAGGGGGCTCCTACAATGAGCAGTATTTT | CASSLGGSYNEQYF | TRBV7-9 | . | . | TRBJ2-3
TGTGCCAGCAGCCCTGGACAGGGTCGGTCTGGCTACACCTTC | CASSPGQGRSGYTF | TRBV7-6 | . | TRBD1 | TRBJ1-2
TGTGCCAGCAGCTTAGATTTGGGACTCAACAAAAACATTCAGTACTTC | CASSLDLGLNKNIQYF | TRBV11-3 | many | . | TRBJ2-4
TGTGCCAGCAGAAAGGACAGGGGACAAGAGACCCAGTACTTC | CASRKDRGQETQYF | TRBV28 | many | TRBD1 | TRBJ2-5
TGTGCCAGCGGTGAGCAGTTCGGCTCTGGAAACACCATATATTTT | CASGEQFGSGNTIYF | TRBV25-1 | . | . | TRBJ1-3
TGCAGTGCTGGGACAGGGGCTGCCGATAGCAATCAGCCCCAGCATTTT | CSAGTGAADSNQPQHF | TRBV20-1 | once | TRBD1 | TRBJ1-5
TGTGCCTGGAGTATTACGAGACTACCCCTGAACTATGAGCAGTACTTC | CAWSITRLPLNYEQYF | TRBV7-2 | . | . | TRBJ2-7
TGTGCCAGCAGTCGTGACAGACACAATGAGCAGTTCTTC | CASSRDRHNEQFF | TRBV9 | . | . | TRBJ2-1
TGTGCCAGCAGCTCCACGGAAGCTAACTATGGCTACACCTTC | CASSSTEANYGYTF | TRBV13 | . | . | TRBJ1-2
TGTGCCAGCAGCCCATCGGGGGGGAGGATGCCCTACGAGCAGTACTTC | CASSPSGGRMPYEQYF | TRBV7-3 | many | TRBD2 | TRBJ2-7
TGTGCCACCAGCAGAGATCGTCGGGGACTAGCGGGACCTTCAGATACGCAGTATTTT | CATSRDRRGLAGPSDTQYF | TRBV15 | many | TRBD2 | TRBJ2-3
TGTGCCAGCAGCCCTGTCTCTATCTCTGGAAACACCATATATTTT | CASSPVSISGNTIYF | TRBV7-9 | many | . | TRBJ1-3
TGTGCCAGCAGCCACGGGGTAGGCACTGAAGCTTTCTTT | CASSHGVGTEAFF | TRBV11-3 | . | . | TRBJ1-1
TGTGCCAGCAGCCCGGATGACTGGCGAGAGACCCAGTACTTC | CASSPDDWRETQYF | TRBV9 | many | . | TRBJ2-5
TGCGCCAGCAGTGAGTCCAGGGTCGAGCAGTTCTTC | CASSESRVEQFF | TRBV10-1 | . | . | TRBJ2-1